Shown below are 21 T cell receptor beta chains from a single sample sequenced in a study of shared clonotypes between healthy human individuals. Naive CD8 cells comprised CD45RO-negative, CCR7-positively selected cells, excluding terminally differentiated effector memory CD45RA+ cells. Assay: immunoSEQ multiplex PCR; the TCRdb copy retains only in-frame clones and omits some. The sample lists millions of clones, about 94% occurring once. Sequenced: naive CD8+ T cells sorted from blood. The origin of the receptors is a man younger than 35 in good health.

The V gene is TRBV30, the J gene TRBJ1-2, with D possibly matching TRBD1 (6 bases). Germline lookup yields CDR1 GTSNPN and CDR2 SVGIG (reference sequence). CDR3 size: 12 residues. V was cut by 5 bases and J by 3 bases, with 10 bases left in between. The DNA of the CDR3 is TGTGCCTGGGGAGGACAGTACTATGGCTACACCTTC. Its translation: CAWGGQYYGYTF. The full variable domain, with the rest looked up from reference TRBV30 and TRBJ1-2, is SQTIHQWPATLVQPVGSPLSLECTVEGTSNPNLYWYRQAAGRGLQLLFYSVGIGQISSEVPQNLSASRPQDRQFILSSKKLLLSDSGFYLCAWGGQYYGYTFGSGTRLTVV.

This clone is a singleton in its sample. The chain employs TRBV2 and TRBJ2-7; D is perhaps TRBD2 (6 bases). Germline values: CDR1 SNHLY, CDR2 FYNNEI. The V gene lost 0 bases and the J gene lost 3 bases, with 12 bases spanning the gap. The CDR3 has 15 residues. CDR3 sequence (DNA): TGTGCCAGCAGTGAAGCTTGGGGCGGGGACTACGAGCAGTACTTC. It codes for CASSEAWGGDYEQYF.

CDR3 bases: TGTGCCAGCAGCGTAGCTGAGGGACAGGGGTCGGAAGAGCAGTACTTC. Residues: CASSVAEGQGSEEQYF. J is TRBJ2-7 and V is TRBV9; 10 nucleotides match TRBD1. This CDR3 is 16 amino acids long. Germline CDR1 SGDLS, CDR2 YYNGEE. Germline trimming cut 0 bases from V and 7 bases from J; bases unmatched to any gene: 10.

The chain couples TRBV30 to TRBJ2-5, with TRBD1 identical over 7 bases. CDR1 is GTSNPN, CDR2 SVGIG, per germline (reference sequence). V was pared by 5 bases and J by 4 bases, with 4 bases of the junction left unmatched. The CDR3 length is 12 residues. CDR3: CAWGDRGETQYF. The CDR3 DNA follows: TGTGCCTGGGGGGACAGAGGAGAGACCCAGTACTTC.

The chain joins TRBV25-1 to TRBJ2-7, with D perhaps TRBD1 (6 bases). Looked up from germline, CDR1 is MGHDK and CDR2 is SYGVNS. The CDR3 has 15 residues. Trimming took 1 base from V and 1 from J, leaving 11 bases between them. CDR3 residues: CASSEWGGQSYEQYF. The CDR3 DNA reads as TGTGCCAGCAGTGAATGGGGCGGACAGTCCTACGAGCAGTACTTC.

The gene calls are TRBV9 and TRBJ1-1; D remains ambiguous. The CDR3 spans 16 residues. Germline V gene sequence: CDR1 SGDLS, CDR2 YYNGEE. Trimming removed 4 bases at V and 3 bases at J, with 19 bases between. The chain's CDR3 is CASSPGPYGRDTEAFF. In DNA form, the CDR3 reads TGTGCCAGCAGCCCCGGACCCTACGGTAGGGACACTGAAGCTTTCTTT.

The genes are TRBV4-1 and TRBJ2-3; 11 positions match TRBD2. This CDR3 region has 18 residues. The V segment lost 3 bases and the J segment 5 bases; nucleotides outside the gene matches: 13. Germline V gene sequence: CDR1 MGHRA, CDR2 YSYEKL. The CDR3 DNA reads TGCGCCAGCAGCCATAACCCCGGGACTAGCGGCGATGGAGATACGCAGTATTTT. This gives the protein CASSHNPGTSGDGDTQYF.

The chain employs TRBV28 and TRBJ2-7; no firm D call. Germline CDR1 is MDHEN and CDR2 is SYDVKM. V dropped 6 bases and J dropped 1 base, with 16 bases sitting between them. This CDR3 is built from 15 residues. As DNA, the CDR3 is TGTGCCAGCAGACAAGACACAACCGAGTCCTACGAGCAGTACTTC. Translating it yields CASRQDTTESYEQYF.

The V gene is TRBV28, the J gene TRBJ2-1; D may be TRBD1 (7 bases). This CDR3 contains 14 residues. V was pared by 6 bases and J by 7 bases, with 16 bases between. Germline-derived CDR1 and CDR2 are MDHEN and SYDVKM. The CDR3 loop is CASSLFPGGNEQFF. In DNA, the CDR3 is TGTGCCAGCAGCCTCTTCCCAGGGGGGAATGAGCAGTTCTTC.

This clone was observed once. V and J are TRBV28 and TRBJ2-5; 11 bases align to TRBD2. V shed 7 bases and J 8 bases; nucleotides not matched to a gene: 21. Germline CDR1 reads MDHEN; CDR2 reads SYDVKM. This CDR3 region has 18 residues. The CDR3 DNA follows: TGTGCCAGCATTTGGGGGGCCCCACTAGCGGGGGCAGGGAGAACCCAGTACTTC. Protein sequence: CASIWGAPLAGAGRTQYF.

As regards this clone: Other DNA sequences in the sample encode the same CDR3. V gene TRBV27 combines with J gene TRBJ2-3; either TRBD1 or TRBD2 may fit D (6 bases each). Germline CDR1 reads MNHEY; CDR2 reads SMNVEV (reference sequence). The CDR3 is 15 residues long. V was pared by 3 bases and J by 1 base, with 11 bases between. CDR3: CASSLGGAGTDTQYF. CDR3 DNA: TGTGCCAGCAGTTTGGGGGGCGCGGGCACAGATACGCAGTATTTT.

The chain has TRBV7-3 and TRBJ2-2, with D maybe TRBD1 (6 bases). The CDR3 length is 14 residues. Germline CDR1 reads SGHTA; CDR2 reads FQGTGA. V lost 3 bases and J lost 4, with 9 bases in between. The CDR3 loop is CASSFSQGTGELFF. The CDR3 DNA sequence: TGTGCCAGCAGCTTTTCACAGGGCACCGGGGAGCTGTTTTTT.

This clone occurred once. The same CDR3 is also encoded by other DNA sequences in this sample. This chain uses TRBV7-9 with TRBJ1-5; unclear D gene. The length of the CDR3 is 14 residues. The V end lost 1 base, the J end lost 0 bases, and 4 bases lay between the germline ends. Germline lookup yields CDR1 SEHNR and CDR2 FQNEAQ (reference sequence). This CDR3 is CASSLGFSNQPQHF. The CDR3 region has the DNA TGTGCCAGCAGCTTAGGGTTTAGCAATCAGCCCCAGCATTTT.

The J gene is TRBJ2-7, the V gene TRBV5-5, with 7 bases matching TRBD1. The CDR3 consists of 14 residues. Germline V lookup: CDR1 SGHKS, CDR2 YYEKEE (reference sequence). V trimming: 3 bases; J trimming: 3 bases; junction bases outside the gene matches: 6. The CDR3 is CASSSSTGSYEQYF. The CDR3 DNA reads as TGTGCCAGCAGCTCCTCGACAGGGAGCTACGAGCAGTACTTC.

The V call is TRBV27, the J call TRBJ1-1, with TRBD1 matching 8 bases. From germline, CDR1 is MNHEY and CDR2 SMNVEV (reference sequence). V lost 5 bases and J lost 6; bases outside the gene matches: 5. This CDR3 region has 13 residues. In nucleotides, the CDR3 is TGTGCCAGCAGTGTCAGGGGGCCGGCTGAAGCTTTCTTT. Residues: CASSVRGPAEAFF.

The V and J genes are TRBV27 and TRBJ2-2; TRBD2 agrees at 11 bases. The V and J ends lost 4 bases and 5 bases, in that order; junction bases with no gene match: 6. CDR3 size: 16 residues. Germline-derived CDR1 and CDR2 are MNHEY and SMNVEV (reference sequence). For the CDR3, the DNA is TGTGCCAGCAGTTCCCTAGCGGGAGGTTTGACCGGGGAGCTGTTTTTT. This translates into CASSSLAGGLTGELFF.

This clone was detected once. V usage is TRBV6-4 and J usage is TRBJ2-3, with D perhaps TRBD1 or TRBD2 (5 bases each). Germline V gene sequence: CDR1 MRHNA, CDR2 SNTAGT. Trimming removed 2 bases from V and 4 bases from J, with 10 bases in between. The CDR3 totals 14 residues. DNA for the CDR3: TGTGCCAGCAGTGACGGGGGAATGGCAGATACGCAGTATTTT. Protein: CASSDGGMADTQYF.

This CDR3 reads CASSQGQGNEQFF. For the CDR3, the DNA is TGCGCCAGCAGCCAAGGGCAGGGGAATGAGCAGTTCTTC. V gene TRBV4-1 combines with J gene TRBJ2-1; a possible D gene is TRBD1 (6 bases). The CDR3 is 13 residues long. Trimming shortened V by 1 base and J by 7 bases, and 8 bases separated the two germline ends. Germline V gene lookup returns CDR1 MGHRA and CDR2 YSYEKL.

The chain links TRBV9 to TRBJ1-2; D not certain. Trimming shortened V by 4 bases and J by 1 base, and 14 bases separated the two germline ends. CDR3 length equals 15 residues. Germline V gene sequence: CDR1 SGDLS, CDR2 YYNGEE. In DNA form, the CDR3 reads TGTGCCAGCAGCTCAAGACAACCAAATAACTATGGCTACACCTTC. This codes for CASSSRQPNNYGYTF.

The V and J genes are TRBV28 and TRBJ2-7; 7 nucleotides match TRBD2. The CDR3 contains 13 residues. The V gene end was trimmed by 10 bases and the J gene end by 3 bases; junction bases not matched to a gene: 9. CDR1 and CDR2 from the germline V gene are MDHEN and SYDVKM. This chain's CDR3 is CATAGVNIYEQYF. The CDR3 bases are TGTGCCACCGCGGGGGTGAATATCTACGAGCAGTACTTC. Full variable domain (missing parts from reference TRBV28 and TRBJ2-7): DVKVTQSSRYLVKRTGEKVFLECVQDMDHENMFWYRQDPGLGLRLIYFSYDVKMKEKGDIPEGYSVSREKKERFSLILESASTNQTSMYLCATAGVNIYEQYFGPGTRLTVT.

V and J are TRBV7-7 and TRBJ2-3; TRBD2 aligns across 9 bases. The CDR3 is made up of 17 amino acids. Per the germline V gene, CDR1 is SSHAT and CDR2 is FNYEAQ (reference sequence). The CDR3 sequence: CASARGLAGTNTDTQYF. The CDR3 DNA reads as TGTGCTAGCGCCCGAGGGCTAGCGGGGACCAACACAGATACGCAGTATTTT.